What follows are 16 T cell receptor beta chains derived from one specimen sequenced in a study of cytomegalovirus exposure and HLA in healthy donors (TCRdb year 2017). Library construction relied on the immunoSEQ multiplex PCR assay. For the multiplex PCR, a mixture combining 60 forward primers for TCR Vbeta segments and 13 reverse primers for TCR Jbeta segments was used. TCRdb obtained this table from immuneACCESS and retained in-frame rearrangements with V and J assigned. These tables miss some clones; where compared with another copy, unresolved V genes account for less than half of the shortfall, and the remainder is unexplained. Across this sample there are some 150,000 clones, with approximately 80% seen only once. Together, the top ten hold around 1.4% of the sample. The material sequenced was PBMCs. The source of these receptors is a male donor in good health and CMV-seronegative.

This chain connects TRBV19 to TRBJ2-7, with 7 bases identical to TRBD1. The CDR3 contains 14 residues. With V trimmed by 5 bases and J by 3 bases, 7 bases remained unmatched. Germline V gene data show CDR1 as LNHDA and CDR2 as SQIVND (reference sequence). The CDR3 sequence is CASSRAGGSYEQYF. CDR3 nucleotide sequence: TGTGCCAGTAGTCGGGCAGGGGGAAGCTACGAGCAGTACTTC.

The chain couples TRBV7-2 to TRBJ1-1; D perhaps matches TRBD1 (6 bases). This CDR3 has 15 residues. CDR1 is SGHTA and CDR2 is FQGNSA in the germline V gene. Trimming took 5 bases from V and 3 from J, leaving 16 bases between them. In DNA, the CDR3 is TGTGCCAGCAGCCCCGAGAGGGACACACACACTGAAGCTTTCTTT. The encoded protein is CASSPERDTHTEAFF.

The chain carries TRBV9 and TRBJ2-7; TRBD2 agrees at 9 bases. This CDR3 spans 17 amino acids. V lost 0 bases and J lost 1; bases outside the gene matches: 8. The germline V gene encodes CDR1 SGDLS and CDR2 YYNGEE. CDR3 loop: CASSVVWKSGGSYEQYF. DNA of the CDR3: TGTGCCAGCAGCGTAGTTTGGAAGAGCGGGGGGTCCTACGAGCAGTACTTC. The whole variable domain, remainder taken from reference TRBV9 and TRBJ2-7, is DSGVTQTPKHLITATGQRVTLRCSPRSGDLSVYWYQQSLDQGLQFLIQYYNGEERAKGNILERFSAQQFPDLHSELNLSSLELGDSALYFCASSVVWKSGGSYEQYFGPGTRLTVT.

The rearrangement uses TRBV7-2 and TRBJ1-2, with D possibly matching TRBD1 (6 bases). The CDR3 length is 13 residues. Trimming took off 1 base at V and 3 bases at J, with 6 bases between the two ends. Germline values: CDR1 SGHTA, CDR2 FQGNSA. The CDR3 coding sequence is TGTGCCAGCAGCTTAGGACAGGACTATGGCTACACCTTC. Its protein is CASSLGQDYGYTF.

V usage is TRBV2 and J usage is TRBJ2-5, with D possibly matching TRBD2 (5 bases). The J call may be wrong; the DNA end is better matched by TRBJ2-7. The germline V gene encodes CDR1 SNHLY and CDR2 FYNNEI. The CDR3 runs 14 residues. For the CDR3, the DNA is TGTGCCAGCAGCGCTCTTCCCGGGGACTACGAGCAGTACTTC. Protein sequence: CASSALPGDYEQYF.

This rearrangement joins TRBV27 to TRBJ1-1; D uncertain. The CDR3 runs to 11 residues. Germline V gene data show CDR1 as MNHEY and CDR2 as SMNVEV (reference sequence). V lost 8 bases and J 1 base, leaving 5 bases between the germline ends. The CDR3 loop is CASYGNTEAFF. The CDR3 nucleotides read TGTGCCAGCTACGGGAACACTGAAGCTTTCTTT.

The chain carries TRBV5-1 and TRBJ1-3, with 8 bases that match TRBD1. The CDR3 has 15 residues. V trimming: 3 bases; J trimming: 3 bases; junction bases outside the gene matches: 5. Germline V gives CDR1 SGHRS, CDR2 YFSETQ. This CDR3 reads CASSSQGAVGNTIYF. CDR3 in DNA: TGCGCCAGCAGCTCGCAGGGGGCGGTTGGAAACACCATATATTTT.

CDR3 loop: CASNILAPTYEQYF. DNA of the CDR3: TGTGCCAGCAATATCTTAGCCCCGACCTACGAGCAGTACTTC. J is TRBJ2-7 and V is TRBV2; D call uncertain. The V gene lost 7 bases and the J gene lost 2 bases, with 15 bases spanning the gap. Germline values: CDR1 SNHLY, CDR2 FYNNEI. The CDR3 length is 14 residues.

V and J are TRBV27 and TRBJ2-6, with TRBD2 matching 7 bases. The germline V gene encodes CDR1 MNHEY and CDR2 SMNVEV (reference sequence). Germline trimming cut 3 bases from V and 9 bases from J; bases unmatched to any gene: 5. This CDR3 region has 14 residues. CDR3 bases: TGTGCCAGCAGTTTGGGGAGGGGTAGCAACGTCCTGACTTTC. Protein sequence: CASSLGRGSNVLTF. Variable domain in full (rest from reference TRBV27 and TRBJ2-6): EAQVTQNPRYLITVTGKKLTVTCSQNMNHEYMSWYRQDPGLGLRQIYYSMNVEVTDKGDVPEGYKVSRKEKRNFPLILESPSPNQTSLYFCASSLGRGSNVLTFGAGSRLTVL.

The chain recombines TRBV9 with TRBJ2-1; 9 bases fit TRBD2. Trimming removed 0 bases from V and 3 bases from J; junction bases left unmatched: 4. This CDR3 comprises 16 residues. Germline CDR1 is SGDLS and CDR2 is YYNGEE. CDR3 coding DNA: TGTGCCAGCAGCGTAGCGGCGGGAGGGTACTACAATGAGCAGTTCTTC. Residues: CASSVAAGGYYNEQFF.

The chain joins TRBV10-2 to TRBJ1-5, with TRBD1 as a possible D gene (6 bases). The germline gives CDR1 WSHSY, CDR2 SAAADI. Trimming removed 8 bases from V and 9 bases from J, with 20 bases in between. The CDR3 has 14 residues. CDR3 protein: CASGSRGVFRPQHF. The CDR3 nucleotides are TGCGCCAGCGGTTCCAGGGGTGTATTCCGGCCCCAGCATTTT.

The chain recombines TRBV9 with TRBJ1-6; D remains ambiguous. The CDR3 extends over 12 amino acids. Germline V lookup: CDR1 SGDLS, CDR2 YYNGEE. The ends were cut back, 0 bases at V and 9 bases at J, with 4 bases in the middle. CDR3 sequence reads: CASSVGGSPLHF. The CDR3 DNA is TGTGCCAGCAGCGTAGGCGGTTCACCCCTCCACTTT.

The rearrangement links TRBV11-2 to TRBJ1-2; the D gene is possibly TRBD1 (6 bases). In germline, CDR1 is SGHAT, CDR2 FQNNGV. This CDR3 contains 14 residues. Trimming removed 5 bases at V and 10 bases at J, with 20 bases between. The CDR3 loop reads CASSAITGSPDYTF. The CDR3 nucleotides are TGTGCCAGCAGCGCTATCACAGGGTCTCCAGACTACACCTTC.

This chain joins TRBV30 and TRBJ2-2; 10 positions match TRBD1. The V gene's germline CDR1 is GTSNPN and CDR2 SVGIG (reference sequence). V trimming: 5 bases; J trimming: 4 bases; junction bases outside the gene matches: 4. The CDR3 length is 14 residues. The CDR3: CAWFGDRGTGELFF. CDR3 sequence (DNA): TGTGCCTGGTTTGGGGACAGGGGCACCGGGGAGCTGTTTTTT.

In its sample, this clone was seen a few times. This chain links TRBV5-4 with TRBJ2-5; 8 bases fit TRBD2. CDR1 SGHNT and CDR2 YYREEE come from the germline V gene (reference sequence). J lost 2 bases, V lost 0 bases, and 3 bases had no gene match. CDR3 size: 15 residues. The CDR3 DNA follows: TGTGCCAGCAGCTTGGCCAGCGGGAGACAAGAGACCCAGTACTTC. As protein: CASSLASGRQETQYF.

The genes are TRBV7-3 and TRBJ2-3, with TRBD2 matching over 7 bases. The CDR3 runs 16 residues. Germline-derived CDR1 and CDR2 are SGHTA and FQGTGA. Unmatched junction bases numbered 8, after V lost 1 base and J lost 4 bases. CDR3 DNA: TGTGCCAGCAGCTTAATTGCGGGAGCGTCGGCAGATACGCAGTATTTT. Translation: CASSLIAGASADTQYF. The whole variable domain, remainder taken from reference TRBV7-3 and TRBJ2-3, is GAGVSQTPSNKVTEKGKYVELRCDPISGHTALYWYRQSLGQGPEFLIYFQGTGAADDSGLPNDRFFAVRPEGSVSTLKIQRTERGDSAVYLCASSLIAGASADTQYFGPGTRLTVL.